This T cell receptor (beta chain) comes out of a study of vaccination and CD4 T cells after COVID-19. Study information: In the convalescent group, nasal swab PCR was SARS-CoV-2 positive; roughly nine cases were mild and one severe. Broader study findings: Spike mono-reactivity was found in 304 of the 307 vaccine-specific clones identified in convalescent patients. Post-vaccination reactive clonotypes (median approximately 36) did not differ significantly from post-infection (about 21).

TCRdb re-analysed the PCR reads in MiXCR, keeping a single row per CDR3 protein. The data show just over 35,000 distinct CDR3 sequences, about 34% seen once. As regards this clonotype: Its antigen is as yet unknown.

Trimming took 5 bases from V and 10 from J; bases not matched to a gene: 11. The germline gives CDR1 SEHNR, CDR2 FQNEAQ (reference sequence). The CDR3 extends over 16 amino acids. Time point indicated: late sampling 161 to 241 days after vaccination in three convalescent patients. The clonotype comes from a human donor who had recovered from COVID-19. V gene TRBV7-9 combines with J gene TRBJ2-3; TRBD2 matches 14 bases. The sequences come from CD4+ T cells from blood, collected about 7 months after SARS-CoV-2 vaccination. Here the CDR3 DNA reads TGTGCCAGCAGCCGGGGACTAGCGGGAGTCGTCGTAGCGCAGTATTTT. Encoded protein: CASSRGLAGVVVAQYF.